The 30 T cell receptor beta chains in this list originate from one sample, sequenced in a study of cytomegalovirus exposure and HLA in healthy donors. Primers included in the PCR were 60 Vbeta and 13 Jbeta primers. TCRdb's table, derived via immunoSEQ multiplex PCR, lists solely in-frame clones and lacks some. The data show about 67,000 clones, more than 80% seen once. The sample consisted of PBMCs. The receptors were sampled from a woman in her thirties in good health and CMV-seropositive.

CDR3 DNA sequence: TGTGCCAGCAGACGGGACAGGGGGGGGGCAACTAATGAAAAACTGTTTTTT. This encodes CASRRDRGGATNEKLFF. The rearrangement uses TRBV27 and TRBJ1-4; 11 bases match TRBD1. The CDR3 contains 17 residues. The trim removed 6 bases at V and 0 bases at J, leaving 6 bases unmatched. CDR1 is MNHEY and CDR2 is SMNVEV in the germline V gene (reference sequence). The full variable domain, rest sourced from reference TRBV27 and TRBJ1-4, is EAQVTQNPRYLITVTGKKLTVTCSQNMNHEYMSWYRQDPGLGLRQIYYSMNVEVTDKGDVPEGYKVSRKEKRNFPLILESPSPNQTSLYFCASRRDRGGATNEKLFFGSGTQLSVL.

V and J are TRBV5-6 and TRBJ2-7; 10 nucleotides match TRBD1. CDR1 and CDR2 (germline): SGHDT, YYEEEE. Trimming took 5 bases from V and 6 from J; bases not matched to a gene: 11. There are 15 residues in the CDR3. The CDR3, as DNA: TGTGCCAGCAGTCCACGGGACAGGGGCCGAGGCGAGCAGTACTTC. Amino acid sequence: CASSPRDRGRGEQYF.

This clone was observed a few times. The chain couples TRBV6-6 to TRBJ1-2; D is unclear. This CDR3 region has 13 residues. Between the trimmed V and J ends, which lost 0 bases and 8 bases, there was a span of 10 bases. Germline assignment: CDR1 MNHNY and CDR2 SVGAGI (reference sequence). The CDR3 coding sequence is TGTGCCAGCAGTTACTCGACCGAGCGGGGCTACACCTTC. It encodes CASSYSTERGYTF.

DNA of the CDR3: TGTGCCAGCAGTTTATCGAGCAGCACAGATACGCAGTATTTT. Its protein product is CASSLSSSTDTQYF. The chain uses TRBV27 and TRBJ2-3; D gene unclear. The CDR3 spans 14 residues. Germline V CDR1 and CDR2: MNHEY, SMNVEV (reference sequence). V lost 0 bases, J lost 0 bases, and 4 bases lay in between.

The chain combines TRBV6-1 with TRBJ2-7; 11 nucleotides agree with TRBD2. Germline CDR1 reads MNHNS; CDR2 reads SASEGT. The trim removed 3 bases at V and 2 bases at J, leaving 6 bases unmatched. This CDR3 comprises 16 residues. The CDR3 here is CASSDRTSGYPYEQYF. DNA of the CDR3: TGTGCCAGCAGTGACCGGACTAGCGGGTACCCCTACGAGCAGTACTTC.

The CDR3 loop is CASSTGGGYQPQHF. The DNA for the CDR3 is TGTGCCAGCAGCACCGGGGGGGGATATCAGCCCCAGCATTTT. V is TRBV7-9 and J is TRBJ1-5, with D perhaps TRBD1 (5 bases). CDR3 length equals 14 residues. V was pared by 5 bases and J by 5 bases, with 13 bases between. Germline V CDR1 and CDR2: SEHNR, FQNEAQ (reference sequence).

This chain connects TRBV7-9 to TRBJ2-3; 7 nucleotides align to TRBD1. The junction had 4 bases not matched to a gene; V was cut back by 4 bases and J by 3 bases. The CDR3 is made up of 14 amino acids. Germline V gene lookup returns CDR1 SEHNR and CDR2 FQNEAQ (reference sequence). CDR3 DNA sequence: TGTGCCAGCAGCTACAGGGGAATGACAGATACGCAGTATTTT. Protein sequence: CASSYRGMTDTQYF.

The rearrangement links TRBV27 to TRBJ2-1; 16 bases fit TRBD2. The CDR3 has 18 residues. The V gene end was trimmed by 6 bases and the J gene end by 3 bases; junction bases not matched to a gene: 8. Per germline, CDR1 MNHEY and CDR2 SMNVEV (reference sequence). CDR3 in DNA: TGTGCCAGCAGGGGGACTAGCGGGAGGGGTCTATTCTACAATGAGCAGTTCTTC. It is translated as CASRGTSGRGLFYNEQFF.

The rearrangement links TRBV9 to TRBJ2-5; a possible D gene is TRBD2 (6 bases). In germline, CDR1 is SGDLS, CDR2 YYNGEE. V gave up 0 bases and J gave up 5 bases, with 20 bases separating them. The CDR3 sequence is 17 residues long. DNA of the CDR3: TGTGCCAGCAGCGTAGAGGCGGGGACTCTACCTTTGGAGACCCAGTACTTC. This gives the protein CASSVEAGTLPLETQYF.

The CDR3 DNA is TGCAGCGTTGTCGGGACACCTTCCTACGAGCAGTACTTC. Translated, it gives CSVVGTPSYEQYF. This chain links TRBV29-1 with TRBJ2-7; TRBD1 is a possible D gene (6 bases). Germline CDR1 is SQVTM and CDR2 is ANQGSEA. The CDR3 loop spans 13 amino acids. Between the trimmed V and J ends, which lost 4 bases and 1 base, there was a span of 11 bases.

The chain's CDR3 is CASSLAGVSNEQFF. CDR3 nucleotides: TGCGCCAGCAGCTTGGCCGGGGTATCCAATGAGCAGTTCTTC. This chain connects TRBV5-1 to TRBJ2-1; perhaps TRBD2 as D (5 bases). This CDR3 comprises 14 residues. The germline V gene encodes CDR1 SGHRS and CDR2 YFSETQ. Deletions cut 0 bases from V and 6 bases from J, with 10 bases between.

This CDR3 reads CASTEAGNTGELFF. The CDR3 DNA reads TGTGCCAGCACAGAGGCGGGAAACACCGGGGAGCTGTTTTTT. This chain links TRBV7-9 with TRBJ2-2; a weak D match, TRBD2 (6 bases). Germline CDR1 is SEHNR and CDR2 is FQNEAQ (reference sequence). V was trimmed by 7 bases and J by 2 bases, leaving 11 bases between them. This CDR3 has 14 amino acids.

This rearrangement joins TRBV7-8 to TRBJ2-1, with 9 bases fitting TRBD2. The V and J ends lost 2 bases and 7 bases, in that order; junction bases with no gene match: 3. This CDR3 spans 14 amino acids. From germline, CDR1 is SGHVS and CDR2 FQNEAQ. CDR3 region: CASSLLAGVNEQFF. DNA for the CDR3: TGTGCCAGCAGCTTATTAGCGGGAGTGAATGAGCAGTTCTTC.

The rearrangement uses TRBV5-1 and TRBJ2-3; 7 bases line up with TRBD1. J lost 0 bases, V lost 6 bases, and 4 bases had no gene match. The CDR3 is 14 residues long. The germline CDR1 and CDR2 sequences are SGHRS and YFSETQ. The CDR3 DNA reads TGCGCCAGCAAGACAGGGTCTAGCACAGATACGCAGTATTTT. Its protein product is CASKTGSSTDTQYF.

The V call is TRBV5-4, the J call TRBJ1-1, with 11 bases aligning to TRBD1. CDR1 is SGHNT, CDR2 YYREEE, per germline (reference sequence). V was pared by 5 bases and J by 1 base, with 7 bases of the junction left unmatched. There are 16 residues in the CDR3. CDR3 region: CASRPRDRGGNTEAFF. CDR3 nucleotide sequence: TGTGCCAGCAGGCCCCGGGACAGGGGGGGGAACACTGAAGCTTTCTTT.

The rearrangement links TRBV2 to TRBJ1-1; weak D call: TRBD1 (6 bases). The CDR3 is made up of 12 amino acids. Germline-derived CDR1 and CDR2 are SNHLY and FYNNEI. The germline V and J ends were trimmed by 6 bases and 3 bases, with 8 bases remaining between them. The CDR3 protein is CASRTGYTEAFF. CDR3 bases: TGTGCCAGCAGAACAGGGTACACTGAAGCTTTCTTT.

On this clone itself: Other nucleotide sequences in the sample specify the same CDR3. The V and J genes are TRBV7-9 and TRBJ1-2; TRBD1 agrees at 12 bases. Germline V gene sequence: CDR1 SEHNR, CDR2 FQNEAQ (reference sequence). V gave up 5 bases and J gave up 5 bases; unmatched junction bases: 6. The CDR3 runs 15 residues. The CDR3 DNA is TGTGCCAGCAGCGCCCCGGGACAGGGGGCTTATGGCTACACCTTC. This gives the protein CASSAPGQGAYGYTF.

The rearrangement links TRBV5-1 to TRBJ2-1, with 7 bases fitting TRBD2. CDR1 SGHRS and CDR2 YFSETQ come from the germline V gene. The CDR3 is 15 residues long. The trim removed 2 bases at V and 0 bases at J, leaving 2 bases unmatched. CDR3 DNA sequence: TGCGCCAGCAGCTTTATAGCGGGCTCCTACAATGAGCAGTTCTTC. It specifies CASSFIAGSYNEQFF. Full variable domain (missing parts from reference TRBV5-1 and TRBJ2-1): KAGVTQTPRYLIKTRGQQVTLSCSPISGHRSVSWYQQTPGQGLQFLFEYFSETQRNKGNFPGRFSGRQFSNSRSEMNVSTLELGDSALYLCASSFIAGSYNEQFFGPGTRLTVL.

Concerning this clone: A read error may account for a junction end that differs from germline. The chain is built from TRBV7-2 and TRBJ2-7; no clear D gene. This CDR3 spans 11 amino acids. From germline, CDR1 is SGHTA and CDR2 FQGNSA. DNA of the CDR3: TGTGCCAGCAATGTGTCCTACGAGCGGTACTTC. Translating gives CASNVSYERYF.

V and J are TRBV7-9 and TRBJ2-1; TRBD2 agrees at 10 bases. This CDR3 is built from 18 residues. The trim removed 1 base at V and 4 bases at J, leaving 10 bases unmatched. Germline V CDR1 and CDR2: SEHNR, FQNEAQ (reference sequence). The CDR3 spells CASSLVKASGSWYNEQFF. CDR3 DNA: TGTGCCAGCAGCTTAGTGAAGGCTAGCGGGAGCTGGTACAATGAGCAGTTCTTC.

J is TRBJ2-1 and V is TRBV5-1, with 7 bases fitting TRBD2. The V gene end was trimmed by 1 base and the J gene end by 9 bases; junction bases not matched to a gene: 13. The germline gives CDR1 SGHRS, CDR2 YFSETQ. The CDR3 spans 16 residues. The CDR3 bases are TGCGCCAGCAGCTTGTTTGGCGGGAGTAGCTCTCTTGAGCAGTTCTTC. Residues: CASSLFGGSSSLEQFF.

The chain employs TRBV7-2 and TRBJ2-3; D ambiguous. This CDR3 has 12 residues. The germline gives CDR1 SGHTA, CDR2 FQGNSA. V was clipped by 4 bases and J by 2 bases, with 4 bases between them. The CDR3 reads CASSSLTDTQYF. CDR3 bases: TGTGCCAGCAGCTCACTCACAGATACGCAGTATTTT.

J is TRBJ2-7 and V is TRBV18, with TRBD2 identical over 13 bases. The CDR3 contains 14 residues. After removal of 3 bases from V and 5 bases from J, the junction contained 1 base not matched to a gene. Germline-derived CDR1 and CDR2 are KGHSH and LQKENI. The CDR3 DNA sequence: TGTGCCAGCTCACCGACTAGCGGGAGGAACGAGCAGTACTTC. This translates into CASSPTSGRNEQYF.

V is TRBV29-1 and J is TRBJ1-1; D gene uncertain. The CDR3 runs to 12 residues. Germline CDR1 and CDR2: SQVTM and ANQGSEA. Trimming left V 6 bases short and J 3 bases short, with 11 bases between. CDR3 sequence reads: CSVSGLYTEAFF. The CDR3 region has the DNA TGCAGCGTATCAGGTCTCTACACTGAAGCTTTCTTT.

The V gene is TRBV19, the J gene TRBJ1-4; D not certain. V lost 1 base to trimming and J lost 4 bases, with 10 bases between them. This CDR3 region has 15 residues. Germline-derived CDR1 and CDR2 are LNHDA and SQIVND (reference sequence). The CDR3 protein is CASSIVGALNEKLFF. The DNA for the CDR3 is TGTGCCAGTAGTATAGTTGGAGCCCTTAATGAAAAACTGTTTTTT.

V usage is TRBV30 and J usage is TRBJ2-5, with D perhaps matching TRBD1 (5 bases). This CDR3 comprises 15 residues. The germline V and J ends were trimmed by 4 bases and 4 bases, with 19 bases remaining between them. Germline V gene sequence: CDR1 GTSNPN, CDR2 SVGIG (reference sequence). In DNA, the CDR3 is TGTGCCTGGAATAATAGGGGTTTTAAGGGAGAGACCCAGTACTTC. Translated, it gives CAWNNRGFKGETQYF.

This clone occurred once. The rearrangement links TRBV7-2 to TRBJ2-3, with D perhaps TRBD1 (6 bases). Germline CDR1 SGHTA, CDR2 FQGNSA. V was shortened by 5 bases and J by 0 bases, with 9 bases between the two germline ends. The CDR3 spans 14 residues. The CDR3 DNA reads as TGTGCCAGCAGCCTAGGACAGAGCACAGATACGCAGTATTTT. Its protein is CASSLGQSTDTQYF.

The J gene is TRBJ2-2, the V gene TRBV5-1, with 8 bases matching TRBD1. V dropped 5 bases and J dropped 4; count of bases not matched to a gene: 7. The CDR3 covers 15 residues. Germline CDR1 SGHRS, CDR2 YFSETQ. For the CDR3, the DNA is TGCGCCAGCAGGTTTCAGGGGGCGAGCACCGGGGAGCTGTTTTTT. Residues: CASRFQGASTGELFF.

This clone was counted only a few times. This same CDR3 is encoded by further DNA sequences in the sample. The chain combines TRBV9 with TRBJ1-1; possibly TRBD1 for D (6 bases). This CDR3 spans 13 amino acids. Germline CDR1 is SGDLS and CDR2 is YYNGEE. V was cut by 3 bases and J by 1 base, with 7 bases left in between. In nucleotides, the CDR3 is TGTGCCAGCAGCGAAGGGGGGAACACTGAAGCTTTCTTT. It yields the protein CASSEGGNTEAFF.

The chain employs TRBV29-1 and TRBJ2-7; a possible D gene is TRBD2 (6 bases). Germline V gives CDR1 SQVTM, CDR2 ANQGSEA. CDR3 length equals 17 residues. Deletions cut 1 base from V and 1 base from J, with 20 bases between. CDR3 in amino acids: CSVEGNHRAGSSYEQYF. CDR3 DNA sequence: TGCAGCGTTGAAGGGAACCACAGAGCGGGTTCTTCCTACGAGCAGTACTTC.